These 11 T cell receptor beta chains were sequenced from one sample in a study of blood T cell repertoires in COVID-19. Sequenced by immunoSEQ multiplex PCR; TCRdb stores in-frame clones only, minus some. The sample holds 200,000 to 300,000 clones, 80% to 90% seen once. The sequenced sample consisted of peripheral blood. These receptors all stem from a man in his 60s with acute or convalescent COVID-19.

The chain recombines TRBV3-1 (or the pseudogene TRBV3-2) with TRBJ2-3; 14 bases fit TRBD2. The CDR3 length is 19 residues. The V and J ends lost 4 bases and 3 bases, in that order; junction bases with no gene match: 12. Germline CDR1 LGHDT, CDR2 YNNKEL (reference sequence). The CDR3 loop is CASSRRGTSGSWGTDTQYF. The CDR3 bases are TGTGCCAGCAGCCGCCGGGGGACTAGCGGGAGTTGGGGGACAGATACGCAGTATTTT.

This sequence joins TRBV5-4 and TRBJ1-1; D is uncertain. From germline, CDR1 is SGHNT and CDR2 YYREEE (reference sequence). The CDR3 spans 13 residues. The V gene lost 5 bases and the J gene lost 2 bases, with 10 bases spanning the gap. CDR3 loop: CASSYGLNTEAFF. CDR3 nucleotides: TGTGCCAGCAGTTATGGGCTCAACACTGAAGCTTTCTTT.

The chain has TRBV29-1 and TRBJ2-3; weak D call: TRBD1 (7 bases). Germline V gene data show CDR1 as SQVTM and CDR2 as ANQGSEA. CDR3 size: 15 residues. V was pared by 6 bases and J by 2 bases, with 18 bases between. The CDR3 here is CSVGPGGQSTDTQYF. CDR3 DNA: TGCAGCGTGGGGCCCGGGGGACAGTCCACAGATACGCAGTATTTT.

A single count supports this clone. The chain joins TRBV19 to TRBJ1-4; 9 bases match TRBD1. The CDR3 runs 14 residues. Germline V gives CDR1 LNHDA, CDR2 SQIVND (reference sequence). After removal of 7 bases from V and 8 bases from J, the junction contained 8 bases not matched to a gene. In DNA, the CDR3 is TGTGCCAGTAAATCTCCACAGGGGGCCGAAAAACTGTTTTTT. This encodes CASKSPQGAEKLFF.

This sequence joins TRBV6-1 and TRBJ1-5, with a weak D call TRBD1 (5 bases). V was pared by 4 bases and J by 1 base, with 26 bases between. The CDR3 extends over 20 amino acids. Germline V gene sequence: CDR1 MNHNS, CDR2 SASEGT. CDR3 in amino acids: CASSAHSPANRFVSNQPQHF. CDR3 in DNA: TGTGCCAGCAGTGCGCACTCCCCGGCTAACAGGTTTGTAAGCAATCAGCCCCAGCATTTT.

This clone occurred a few times. The rearrangement uses TRBV29-1 and TRBJ1-1; 7 bases are a match to TRBD1. V shed 7 bases, J shed 1 base, and the junction held 6 bases outside the gene matches. This CDR3 contains 13 residues. The germline gives CDR1 SQVTM, CDR2 ANQGSEA. The chain's CDR3 is CSGSGTANTEAFF. The CDR3 DNA reads TGCAGCGGATCCGGGACAGCGAACACTGAAGCTTTCTTT. The full variable domain, its missing parts supplied by reference TRBV29-1 and TRBJ1-1, is SAVISQKPSRDICQRGTSLTIQCQVDSQVTMMFWYRQQPGQSLTLIATANQGSEATYESGFVIDKFPISRPNLTFSTLTVSNMSPEDSSIYLCSGSGTANTEAFFGQGTRLTVV.

The gene calls are TRBV30 and TRBJ2-1, with 9 nucleotides matching TRBD1. V dropped 5 bases and J dropped 7; count of bases not matched to a gene: 9. The CDR3 has 14 residues. Germline V lookup: CDR1 GTSNPN, CDR2 SVGIG (reference sequence). The CDR3 loop is CAWLRDRVVNEQFF. In DNA form, the CDR3 reads TGTGCCTGGCTCCGGGACAGGGTGGTTAATGAGCAGTTCTTC. The variable domain in full, completed from reference TRBV30 and TRBJ2-1, reads SQTIHQWPATLVQPVGSPLSLECTVEGTSNPNLYWYRQAAGRGLQLLFYSVGIGQISSEVPQNLSASRPQDRQFILSSKKLLLSDSGFYLCAWLRDRVVNEQFFGPGTRLTVL.

The V and J genes are TRBV3-1 (or the pseudogene TRBV3-2) and TRBJ2-7; D is ambiguous. In germline, CDR1 is LGHDT, CDR2 YNNKEL (reference sequence). CDR3 length equals 14 residues. V lost 2 bases and J 5 bases, leaving 13 bases between the germline ends. The DNA of the CDR3 is TGTGCCAGCAGCCAACAGCTCGGGTACCACGAGCAGTACTTC. Translated: CASSQQLGYHEQYF.

V usage is TRBV5-4 and J usage is TRBJ2-5; a weak D match, TRBD1 (6 bases). V lost 7 bases to trimming and J lost 12 bases, with 16 bases between them. The CDR3 has 11 residues. Germline CDR1 reads SGHNT; CDR2 reads YYREEE (reference sequence). In nucleotides, the CDR3 is TGTGCCAGCTCCAAGGGGGAGACGGAGTACTTC. Amino acid sequence: CASSKGETEYF.

V usage is TRBV11-3 and J usage is TRBJ2-7; 9 bases match TRBD1. Germline lookup yields CDR1 SGHNT and CDR2 YENEEA. The CDR3 contains 13 residues. With V trimmed by 5 bases and J by 3 bases, 2 bases remained unmatched. The CDR3 nucleotides are TGTGCCAGCAGCCAGACAGGGGGCTACGAGCAGTACTTC. Its protein product is CASSQTGGYEQYF.

The V and J genes are TRBV21-1 and TRBJ1-5. TRBV21-1 represents a pseudogene. This CDR3 contains 15 residues. CDR3 sequence: CASSSWRGVRGAQHF. CDR3 DNA: TGTGCCAGCAGCAGTTGGCGGGGCGTACGAGGGGCCCAGCATTTT.